The 10 T cell receptor beta chains below were found in one sample sequenced in a study of technical replicates of blood from a few donors. TCRdb's copy holds only in-frame clones and misses some; the assay was immunoSEQ multiplex PCR. This sample carries about 80,000 clones, approximately 93% of them seen once, and the ten largest clones take roughly 0.37%. The sample taken for sequencing was T cells isolated from PBMCs. These receptors were collected from a human donor in good health.

The chain combines TRBV27 with TRBJ1-2; tentative D call: TRBD1 (5 bases). The length of the CDR3 is 15 residues. Germline values: CDR1 MNHEY, CDR2 SMNVEV (reference sequence). Trimming shortened V by 0 bases and J by 2 bases, and 10 bases separated the two germline ends. The CDR3 region is CASSLSTAGNYGYTF. CDR3 DNA sequence: TGTGCCAGCAGTTTATCGACAGCCGGAAACTATGGCTACACCTTC.

The V gene is TRBV11-2, the J gene TRBJ1-1; tentatively, D is TRBD1 (6 bases). The CDR3 is made up of 14 amino acids. Germline V gene sequence: CDR1 SGHAT, CDR2 FQNNGV. Trimming shortened V by 4 bases and J by 1 base, and 10 bases separated the two germline ends. The CDR3 reads CASSWATGNTEAFF. The CDR3 DNA reads TGTGCCAGCAGCTGGGCGACAGGGAACACTGAAGCTTTCTTT.

The V call is TRBV9, the J call TRBJ1-5, with 7 bases fitting TRBD1. The CDR3 has 15 residues. Trimming removed 2 bases from V and 7 bases from J; junction bases left unmatched: 9. The germline V gene has CDR1 SGDLS and CDR2 YYNGEE. CDR3 bases: TGTGCCAGCAGCGTCAGAGACAGGGAGGAACAGCCCCAGCATTTT. Translation gives CASSVRDREEQPQHF.

CDR3 protein: CASSVWFGETDTQYF. The CDR3 nucleotides read TGTGCCAGCAGCGTATGGTTCGGGGAAACAGATACGCAGTATTTT. The chain couples TRBV9 to TRBJ2-3; tentative D call: TRBD2 (5 bases). The CDR3 has 15 residues. Trimming pared 1 base from V and 3 bases from J, leaving 12 bases between. CDR1 is SGDLS, CDR2 YYNGEE, per germline.

The rearrangement joins TRBV29-1 to TRBJ2-3; the D is unclear. Germline V CDR1 and CDR2: SQVTM, ANQGSEA. Deletions cut 3 bases from V and 6 bases from J, with 13 bases between. The CDR3 is 13 amino acids. This CDR3 is CSVELTVPDTQYF. For the CDR3, the DNA is TGCAGCGTTGAGCTTACAGTTCCCGATACGCAGTATTTT.

The V and J genes are TRBV5-1 and TRBJ2-1; D remains unclear. This CDR3 has 12 amino acids. Per the germline V gene, CDR1 is SGHRS and CDR2 is YFSETQ. V was shortened by 5 bases and J by 8 bases, with 11 bases between the two germline ends. The CDR3 nucleotides read TGCGCCAGCAGTGCTCTGGCCGATGAGCAGTTCTTC. Protein product: CASSALADEQFF.

This clone was counted a few times. CDR3 amino acids: CASSQDRGYGYTF. As DNA, the CDR3 is TGTGCCAGCAGCCAAGATAGGGGCTATGGCTACACCTTC. The V call is TRBV4-2, the J call TRBJ1-2; D might be TRBD1 (5 bases). The ends were cut back, 0 bases at V and 4 bases at J, with 6 bases in the middle. CDR3 length equals 13 residues. Germline V gene data show CDR1 as LGHNA and CDR2 as YNFKEQ.

Only one count was recorded for this clone. Different DNA sequences within this sample yield the same CDR3. This rearrangement joins TRBV15 to TRBJ2-5, with 7 bases fitting TRBD1. The ends lost 1 base at V and 2 bases at J; junction bases unmatched: 1. CDR3 length: 14 amino acids. From germline, CDR1 is LNHNV and CDR2 YYDKDF (reference sequence). The CDR3 protein is CATSRAGQQETQYF. The CDR3, as DNA: TGTGCCACCAGCAGAGCGGGACAGCAAGAGACCCAGTACTTC. Full variable domain (missing parts from reference TRBV15 and TRBJ2-5): DAMVIQNPRYQVTQFGKPVTLSCSQTLNHNVMYWYQQKSSQAPKLLFHYYDKDFNNEADTPDNFQSRRPNTSFCFLDIRSPGLGDTAMYLCATSRAGQQETQYFGPGTRLLVL.

The genes are TRBV7-8 and TRBJ1-1, with D perhaps TRBD1 (5 bases). This CDR3 comprises 13 residues. Trimming pared 5 bases from V and 1 base from J, leaving 8 bases between. Germline V lookup: CDR1 SGHVS, CDR2 FQNEAQ. CDR3 protein: CASSTDRNTEAFF. CDR3 nucleotide sequence: TGTGCCAGCAGCACCGACAGGAACACTGAAGCTTTCTTT.

J is TRBJ2-7 and V is TRBV9, with 7 positions matching TRBD1. The CDR3 totals 14 residues. Trimming cost V 0 bases and J 7 bases; bases outside gene matches: 7. Germline values: CDR1 SGDLS, CDR2 YYNGEE. The CDR3 bases are TGTGCCAGCAGCGTAGAAGGACAGACAGGGGAGCAGTACTTC. Amino acids: CASSVEGQTGEQYF. The full variable domain, rest sourced from reference TRBV9 and TRBJ2-7, is DSGVTQTPKHLITATGQRVTLRCSPRSGDLSVYWYQQSLDQGLQFLIQYYNGEERAKGNILERFSAQQFPDLHSELNLSSLELGDSALYFCASSVEGQTGEQYFGPGTRLTVT.